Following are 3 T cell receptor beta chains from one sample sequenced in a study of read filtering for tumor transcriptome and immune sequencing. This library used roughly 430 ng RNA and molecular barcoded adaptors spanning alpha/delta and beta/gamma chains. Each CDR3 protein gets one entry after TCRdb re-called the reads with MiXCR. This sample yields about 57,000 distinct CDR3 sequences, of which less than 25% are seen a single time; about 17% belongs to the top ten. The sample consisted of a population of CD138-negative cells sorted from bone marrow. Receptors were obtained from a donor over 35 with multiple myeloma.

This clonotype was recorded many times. CDR3 sequence (DNA): TGTGCCAGCAGAGGATCGGTGCAAAATTCACCCCTCCACTTT. Translating it yields CASRGSVQNSPLHF. The rearrangement joins TRBV28 to TRBJ1-6; D remains unclear. V was shortened by 6 bases and J by 7 bases, with 13 bases between the two germline ends. Germline CDR1 reads MDHEN; CDR2 reads SYDVKM. This CDR3 contains 14 residues.

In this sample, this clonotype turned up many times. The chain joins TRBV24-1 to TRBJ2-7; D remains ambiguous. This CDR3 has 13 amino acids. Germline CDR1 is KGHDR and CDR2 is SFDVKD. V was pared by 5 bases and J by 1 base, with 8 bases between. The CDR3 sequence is CATSGTVSYEQYF. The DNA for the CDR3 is TGTGCCACCAGTGGGACGGTATCCTACGAGCAGTACTTC.

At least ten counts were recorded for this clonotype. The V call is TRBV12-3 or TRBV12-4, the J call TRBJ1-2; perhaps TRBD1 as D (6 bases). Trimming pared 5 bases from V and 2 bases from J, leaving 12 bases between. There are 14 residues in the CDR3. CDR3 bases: TGTGCCAGCAGTCCCGACAGGCGCAACTATGGCTACACCTTC. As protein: CASSPDRRNYGYTF.